The TCR beta chain described here comes from a study of T cell responses to AZD1222 COVID-19 vaccine. TCRdb keeps only in-frame clones here, not all; method: immunoSEQ multiplex PCR. The sample records 140,000 to 150,000 clones, just over 90% being singletons. Study results and limitations: At baseline, just a handful of AZD1222 recipients tested seropositive.

About this clone itself: Its specificity is not known.

This TCR was recovered from an adult in good health. The specimen comprised peripheral blood, sampled on day 0 of AZD1222 vaccination.

CDR3 amino acids: CASSLGLVNEQFF. In DNA form, the CDR3 reads TGTGCCAGCAGCTTAGGACTAGTTAATGAGCAGTTCTTC. The rearrangement links TRBV11-2 to TRBJ2-1, with D tentatively TRBD2 (6 bases). Germline V gene sequence: CDR1 SGHAT, CDR2 FQNNGV. Trimming took off 1 base at V and 7 bases at J, with 8 bases between the two ends. CDR3 length: 13 residues.